A single sample is the source of the 7 T cell receptor beta chains below, sequenced in a study of T cell responses to AZD1222 COVID-19 vaccine. Using immunoSEQ multiplex PCR, the repertoire was profiled, and TCRdb retains in-frame clones only, with some absent. The sample yields some 140,000 clones, around nine tenths seen once. The material sequenced was peripheral blood, taken on day 0 of AZD1222 vaccination. The receptors here all came from an adult in good health.

In DNA form, the CDR3 reads TGTGCCAGCAGTTTAGCGGGGAGCGGGCCGGGTCAGCCCCAGCATTTT. It translates to CASSLAGSGPGQPQHF. The V gene is TRBV27, the J gene TRBJ1-5; no firm D call. The V gene lost 2 bases and the J gene lost 6 bases, with 17 bases spanning the gap. The CDR3 extends over 16 amino acids. Per germline, CDR1 MNHEY and CDR2 SMNVEV (reference sequence).

Only a few counts were recorded for this clone. This chain connects TRBV19 to TRBJ1-4, with D unresolved. Trimming cost V 6 bases and J 1 base, with 12 bases left between them. Germline V gene lookup returns CDR1 LNHDA and CDR2 SQIVND (reference sequence). There are 15 residues in the CDR3. CDR3 bases: TGTGCCAGTAGAGGGTCACTGGGAACTAATGAAAAACTGTTTTTT. This translates into CASRGSLGTNEKLFF. The whole variable domain, filled in from reference TRBV19 and TRBJ1-4, reads DGGITQSPKYLFRKEGQNVTLSCEQNLNHDAMYWYRQDPGQGLRLIYYSQIVNDFQKGDIAEGYSVSREKKESFPLTVTSAQKNPTAFYLCASRGSLGTNEKLFFGSGTQLSVL.

The chain uses TRBV14 and TRBJ2-7; 8 nucleotides agree with TRBD1. With 4 bases clipped from V and 7 bases from J, the junction kept 18 bases outside the gene matches. Germline CDR1 reads SGHDN; CDR2 reads FVKESK. The CDR3 sequence is 17 residues long. In DNA, the CDR3 is TGTGCCAGCAGCCGAGGAGACCCAGGACAGGGTTTGAGGGAGCAGTACTTC. As protein: CASSRGDPGQGLREQYF.

The CDR3 DNA sequence: TGCAGCGTTGGGACAGGGTATGGCTACACCTTC. Protein: CSVGTGYGYTF. This chain uses TRBV29-1 with TRBJ1-2; 8 bases are a match to TRBD1. Germline V CDR1 and CDR2: SQVTM, ANQGSEA. The trim removed 4 bases at V and 5 bases at J, leaving 0 bases unmatched. CDR3 length: 11 amino acids.

This rearrangement joins TRBV6-4 to TRBJ2-3; D unresolved. The CDR3 runs 12 residues. Germline V CDR1 and CDR2: MRHNA, SNTAGT. V lost 2 bases and J lost 6, with 6 bases in between. CDR3 in DNA: TGTGCCAGCAGTGACCTTGCGGATACGCAGTATTTT. This sequence encodes CASSDLADTQYF.

This chain connects TRBV5-4 to TRBJ2-1; the match to TRBD1 covers 7 bases. Looked up from germline, CDR1 is SGHNT and CDR2 is YYREEE (reference sequence). With 3 bases clipped from V and 6 bases from J, the junction kept 9 bases outside the gene matches. This CDR3 comprises 15 residues. CDR3: CASSSGQDFLNEQFF. The CDR3 region has the DNA TGTGCCAGCAGCTCAGGACAGGATTTTCTCAATGAGCAGTTCTTC.

This clone is a singleton in its sample. The chain recombines TRBV7-2 with TRBJ1-1, with D unresolved. The CDR3 contains 14 residues. Trimming took off 1 base at V and 0 bases at J, with 6 bases between the two ends. The germline CDR1 and CDR2 sequences are SGHTA and FQGNSA. The CDR3 here is CASSLGGVNTEAFF. Written as DNA, the CDR3 is TGTGCCAGCAGCTTAGGTGGAGTGAACACTGAAGCTTTCTTT. The variable domain in full, completed from reference TRBV7-2 and TRBJ1-1, reads GAGVSQSPSNKVTEKGKDVELRCDPISGHTALYWYRQSLGQGLEFLIYFQGNSAPDKSGLPSDRFSAERTGGSVSTLTIQRTQQEDSAVYLCASSLGGVNTEAFFGQGTRLTVV.